Each of the 19 T cell receptor beta chains below was sequenced from the same sample in a study of a mutant IDH1 vaccine in newly diagnosed glioma. The repertoire was sequenced with immunoSEQ multiplex PCR; TCRdb's copy has only in-frame clones and lacks some. The sample has fewer than 45,000 clones, 84% seen once. These receptors are not linked to any known antigen. Specified time point: week 11, during vaccination. It was 300 ug of mutant IDH1 20-mer peptide that made up each vaccine dose, given with topical imiquimod. Sequencing was performed on PBMCs, taken from a glioma patient whose treatment included an IDH1 peptide vaccine. The source is a man aged 35 to 55 with glioma.

V is TRBV19 and J is TRBJ2-7; TRBD2 aligns across 12 bases. The V gene end was trimmed by 4 bases and the J gene end by 5 bases; junction bases not matched to a gene: 6. The CDR3 is made up of 15 amino acids. From germline, CDR1 is LNHDA and CDR2 SQIVND (reference sequence). The CDR3 coding sequence is TGTGCCAGTAGTACCTCGACTAGCGGGAGCAACGAGCAGTACTTC. This gives the protein CASSTSTSGSNEQYF.

This clone was detected once. This sequence joins TRBV14 and TRBJ2-3; 15 bases align to TRBD2. Germline CDR1 reads SGHDN; CDR2 reads FVKESK. Germline trimming cut 5 bases from V and 1 base from J; bases unmatched to any gene: 4. The CDR3 has 17 amino acids. Written as DNA, the CDR3 is TGTGCCAGCAGCAAGCGGACTAGCGGGAGGGGCACAGATACGCAGTATTTT. Amino acids: CASSKRTSGRGTDTQYF.

This clone showed up just a few times. The chain links TRBV5-1 to TRBJ1-2; a possible D gene is TRBD1 (5 bases). This CDR3 contains 14 residues. The ends were cut back, 3 bases at V and 3 bases at J, with 12 bases in the middle. Germline loops: CDR1 SGHRS, CDR2 YFSETQ. The CDR3 protein is CASSSEDRDYGYTF. The CDR3 DNA follows: TGCGCCAGCAGCTCAGAAGACAGAGACTATGGCTACACCTTC. Full variable domain (rest looked up from reference TRBV5-1 and TRBJ1-2): KAGVTQTPRYLIKTRGQQVTLSCSPISGHRSVSWYQQTPGQGLQFLFEYFSETQRNKGNFPGRFSGRQFSNSRSEMNVSTLELGDSALYLCASSSEDRDYGYTFGSGTRLTVV.

This chain uses TRBV4-3 with TRBJ2-2; TRBD2 might be the D (5 bases). V dropped 3 bases and J dropped 0 bases, with 5 bases sitting between them. Germline V gene data show CDR1 as LGHNA and CDR2 as YSLEER. CDR3 length equals 14 residues. DNA of the CDR3: TGCGCCAGCAGCCAGGAGGCGAACACCGGGGAGCTGTTTTTT. This codes for CASSQEANTGELFF.

The chain joins TRBV18 to TRBJ2-1, with 8 bases fitting TRBD2. The V gene's germline CDR1 is KGHSH and CDR2 LQKENI. The V segment lost 3 bases and the J segment 4 bases; nucleotides outside the gene matches: 8. The CDR3 has 16 amino acids. CDR3 amino acids: CASSPPGLGYYNEQFF. The CDR3 DNA is TGTGCCAGCTCACCTCCGGGACTAGGGTATTACAATGAGCAGTTCTTC. The complete variable domain, with remaining parts taken from reference TRBV18 and TRBJ2-1, reads NAGVMQNPRHLVRRRGQEARLRCSPMKGHSHVYWYRQLPEEGLKFMVYLQKENIIDESGMPKERFSAEFPKEGPSILRIQQVVRGDSAAYFCASSPPGLGYYNEQFFGPGTRLTVL.

The J gene is TRBJ1-1, the V gene TRBV19, with D perhaps matching TRBD1 (6 bases). CDR3 length equals 14 residues. Between the trimmed V and J ends, which lost 5 bases and 5 bases, there was a span of 15 bases. Per germline, CDR1 LNHDA and CDR2 SQIVND (reference sequence). In DNA form, the CDR3 reads TGTGCCAGTAGTGCATCCACAGGGTGGACTGAAGCTTTCTTT. It codes for CASSASTGWTEAFF.

This sequence joins TRBV2 and TRBJ1-5; D might be TRBD1 (5 bases). The CDR3 has 14 amino acids. V lost 6 bases and J 1 base, leaving 10 bases between the germline ends. CDR1 and CDR2 (germline): SNHLY, FYNNEI. CDR3 nucleotide sequence: TGTGCCAGCAGGGGGGTTTCGAGCAATCAGCCCCAGCATTTT. Protein sequence: CASRGVSSNQPQHF.

This chain links TRBV6-6 with TRBJ1-2; 7 nucleotides match TRBD1. J gave up 7 bases and V 6 bases, and 11 bases lay outside the gene matches. The CDR3 contains 14 residues. Germline lookup yields CDR1 MNHNY and CDR2 SVGAGI (reference sequence). CDR3 sequence: CASRTTGEGGGYTF. CDR3 nucleotide sequence: TGTGCCAGCAGAACAACAGGGGAGGGGGGTGGCTACACCTTC.

CDR3 nucleotide sequence: TGTGCCAGCCACGTTGGGGAAAGGGGACTAGCGGGAGAGACCCAGTACTTC. Translation gives CASHVGERGLAGETQYF. V usage is TRBV27 and J usage is TRBJ2-5; TRBD2 aligns across 12 bases. V was clipped by 8 bases and J by 4 bases; unmatched bases: 14. The germline CDR1 and CDR2 sequences are MNHEY and SMNVEV (reference sequence). The CDR3 consists of 17 residues.

The rearrangement uses TRBV5-1 and TRBJ1-2; D might be TRBD1 (5 bases). The CDR3 extends over 14 amino acids. Germline values: CDR1 SGHRS, CDR2 YFSETQ. V dropped 3 bases and J dropped 4 bases, with 13 bases sitting between them. The CDR3 nucleotides are TGCGCCAGCAGCTCCTACGACAGTTTCTATGGCTACACCTTC. It translates to CASSSYDSFYGYTF.

The V gene is TRBV5-6, the J gene TRBJ2-6, with D perhaps assigned TRBD1 or TRBD2 (6 bases each). This CDR3 comprises 18 residues. Trimming removed 4 bases from V and 2 bases from J, with 19 bases in between. Germline V gene lookup returns CDR1 SGHDT and CDR2 YYEEEE. CDR3 DNA sequence: TGTGCCAGCAGCCGCGGAAGGGGGGCCAGCACTGGGGCCAACGTCCTGACTTTC. Protein product: CASSRGRGASTGANVLTF.

The genes are TRBV9 and TRBJ1-4, with TRBD1 as a possible D gene (5 bases). CDR3 length: 14 amino acids. The germline CDR1 and CDR2 sequences are SGDLS and YYNGEE. Between the trimmed V and J ends, which lost 4 bases and 7 bases, there was a span of 14 bases. The CDR3 sequence: CASSIKGQGEKLFF. CDR3 DNA sequence: TGTGCCAGCAGCATTAAGGGTCAGGGTGAAAAACTGTTTTTT.

The chain employs TRBV5-1 and TRBJ2-7; no firm D call. Trimming took 5 bases from V and 0 from J, leaving 15 bases between them. This CDR3 comprises 15 residues. Germline CDR1 is SGHRS and CDR2 is YFSETQ. The CDR3 here is CASRNGRTVSYEQYF. CDR3 in DNA: TGCGCCAGCAGAAATGGCCGGACGGTCTCCTACGAGCAGTACTTC.

The gene calls are TRBV2 and TRBJ1-5, with a possible D match to TRBD1 (5 bases). CDR3 length: 15 residues. The V gene's germline CDR1 is SNHLY and CDR2 FYNNEI. V was trimmed by 4 bases and J by 7 bases, leaving 17 bases between them. The CDR3 protein is CASSVNGGKGQPQHF. CDR3 DNA sequence: TGTGCCAGCAGTGTCAACGGGGGGAAAGGACAGCCCCAGCATTTT. Variable domain in full (rest from reference TRBV2 and TRBJ1-5): EPEVTQTPSHQVTQMGQEVILRCVPISNHLYFYWYRQILGQKVEFLVSFYNNEISEKSEIFDDQFSVERPDGSNFTLKIRSTKLEDSAMYFCASSVNGGKGQPQHFGDGTRLSIL.

This chain links TRBV18 with TRBJ1-1, with D hard to call. The germline V and J ends were trimmed by 3 bases and 1 base, with 6 bases remaining between them. The CDR3 contains 13 residues. Germline CDR1 KGHSH, CDR2 LQKENI. The CDR3 DNA sequence: TGTGCCAGCTCACCGGCGGAGAACACTGAAGCTTTCTTT. Translation gives CASSPAENTEAFF.

The chain carries TRBV21-1 and TRBJ1-5; TRBD1 is the table's D call, not checked against the DNA. TRBV21-1 is noted as a pseudogene. This CDR3 comprises 15 residues. The CDR3 sequence is CASSAPTGKVQPQHF. The CDR3 DNA reads as TGTGCCAGCAGCGCACCTACAGGGAAGGTACAGCCCCAGCATTTT.

The chain couples TRBV9 to TRBJ2-7, with 8 bases aligning to TRBD2. This CDR3 has 16 amino acids. The ends lost 3 bases at V and 6 bases at J; junction bases unmatched: 14. Germline lookup yields CDR1 SGDLS and CDR2 YYNGEE. CDR3 region: CASSANPGLESIEQYF. As DNA, the CDR3 is TGTGCCAGCAGCGCTAATCCGGGACTAGAATCGATCGAGCAGTACTTC.

The rearrangement links TRBV18 to TRBJ1-6, with D maybe TRBD1 (5 bases). V was cut by 4 bases and J by 7 bases, with 11 bases left in between. Germline V gene sequence: CDR1 KGHSH, CDR2 LQKENI. The CDR3 extends over 14 amino acids. The CDR3 spells CASSLDRKNSPLHF. The CDR3 DNA is TGTGCCAGCTCACTCGACAGAAAGAATTCACCCCTCCACTTT.

This sequence joins TRBV2 and TRBJ1-6, with a tentative D call TRBD1 (5 bases). Germline CDR1 is SNHLY and CDR2 is FYNNEI. The CDR3 loop spans 14 amino acids. Trimming stripped 8 bases from V and 2 bases from J, with 10 bases between. The CDR3 here is CASLGTAYNSPLHF. CDR3 coding DNA: TGTGCCAGCCTAGGGACGGCCTATAATTCACCCCTCCACTTT.